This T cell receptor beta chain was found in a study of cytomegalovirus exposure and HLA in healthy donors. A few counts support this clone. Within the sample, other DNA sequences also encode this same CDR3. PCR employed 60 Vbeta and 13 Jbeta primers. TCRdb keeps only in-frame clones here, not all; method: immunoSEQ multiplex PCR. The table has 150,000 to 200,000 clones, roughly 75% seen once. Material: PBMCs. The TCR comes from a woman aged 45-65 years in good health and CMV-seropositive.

CDR3 DNA sequence: TGTGCCAGCAGCAGCGGGGGGAACACTGAAGCTTTCTTT. It is translated as CASSSGGNTEAFF. J is TRBJ1-1 and V is TRBV7-2; D might be TRBD1 (5 bases). V was clipped by 5 bases and J by 1 base, with 8 bases between them. This CDR3 is built from 13 residues. Per germline, CDR1 SGHTA and CDR2 FQGNSA.